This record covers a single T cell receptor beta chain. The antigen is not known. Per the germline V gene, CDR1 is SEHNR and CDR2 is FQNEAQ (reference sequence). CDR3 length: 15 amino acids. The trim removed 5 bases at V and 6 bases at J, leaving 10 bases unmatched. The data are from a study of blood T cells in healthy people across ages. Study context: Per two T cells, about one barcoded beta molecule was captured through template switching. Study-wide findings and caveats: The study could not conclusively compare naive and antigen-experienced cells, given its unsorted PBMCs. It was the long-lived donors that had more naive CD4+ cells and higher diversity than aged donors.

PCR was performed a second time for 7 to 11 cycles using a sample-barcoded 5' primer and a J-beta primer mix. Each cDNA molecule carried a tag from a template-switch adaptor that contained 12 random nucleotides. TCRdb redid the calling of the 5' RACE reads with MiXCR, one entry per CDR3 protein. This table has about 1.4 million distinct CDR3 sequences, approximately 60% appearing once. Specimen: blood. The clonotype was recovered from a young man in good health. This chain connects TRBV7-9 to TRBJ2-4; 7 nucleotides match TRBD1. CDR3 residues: CASSPSRQGGNIQYF. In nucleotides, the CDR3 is TGTGCCAGCAGCCCATCTCGACAGGGTGGAAACATTCAGTACTTC.